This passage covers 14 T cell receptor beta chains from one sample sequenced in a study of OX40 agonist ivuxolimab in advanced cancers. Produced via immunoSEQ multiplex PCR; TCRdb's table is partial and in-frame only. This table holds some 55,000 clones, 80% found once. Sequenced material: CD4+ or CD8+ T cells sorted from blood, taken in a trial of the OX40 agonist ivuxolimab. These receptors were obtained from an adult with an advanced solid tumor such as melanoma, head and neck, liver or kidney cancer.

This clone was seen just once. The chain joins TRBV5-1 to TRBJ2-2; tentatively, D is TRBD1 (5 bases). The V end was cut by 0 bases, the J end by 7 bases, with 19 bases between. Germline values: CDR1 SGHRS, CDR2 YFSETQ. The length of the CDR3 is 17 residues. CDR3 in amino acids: CASSLAPQGTIGGELFF. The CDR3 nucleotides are TGCGCCAGCAGCTTGGCCCCCCAGGGTACCATTGGCGGGGAGCTGTTTTTT.

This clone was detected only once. The DNA of the CDR3 is TGTGCCAGCAGGCAGAGCTCTGGAAACACCATATATTTT. It encodes CASRQSSGNTIYF. This chain uses TRBV7-2 with TRBJ1-3; no clear D gene. Germline CDR1 and CDR2: SGHTA and FQGNSA. Trimming shortened V by 6 bases and J by 0 bases, and 6 bases separated the two germline ends. This CDR3 region has 13 residues.

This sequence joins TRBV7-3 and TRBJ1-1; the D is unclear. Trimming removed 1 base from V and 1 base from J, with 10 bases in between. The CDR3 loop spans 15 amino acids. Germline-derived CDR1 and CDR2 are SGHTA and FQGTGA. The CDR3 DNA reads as TGTGCCAGCAGCTTAATTTCATGGGAGAACACTGAAGCTTTCTTT. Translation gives CASSLISWENTEAFF.

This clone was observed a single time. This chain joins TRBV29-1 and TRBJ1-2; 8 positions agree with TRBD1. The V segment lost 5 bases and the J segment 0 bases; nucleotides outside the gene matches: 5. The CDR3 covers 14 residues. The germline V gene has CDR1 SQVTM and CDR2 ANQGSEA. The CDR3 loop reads CSVLATGANYGYTF. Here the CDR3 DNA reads TGCAGCGTTTTGGCGACAGGGGCTAACTATGGCTACACCTTC.

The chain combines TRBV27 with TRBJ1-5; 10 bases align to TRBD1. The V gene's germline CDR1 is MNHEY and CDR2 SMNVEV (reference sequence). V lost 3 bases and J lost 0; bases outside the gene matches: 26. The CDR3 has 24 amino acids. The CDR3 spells CASSFRDTPSLRDRGFHSNQPQHF. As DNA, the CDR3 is TGTGCCAGCAGTTTTAGGGATACCCCGAGTCTCCGGGACAGGGGCTTCCATAGCAATCAGCCCCAGCATTTT.

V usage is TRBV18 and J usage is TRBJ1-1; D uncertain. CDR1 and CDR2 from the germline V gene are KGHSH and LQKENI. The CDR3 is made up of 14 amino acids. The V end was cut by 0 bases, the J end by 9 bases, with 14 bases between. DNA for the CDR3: TGTGCCAGCTCACCACCATCCAGGACGGTACAAGCTTTCTTT. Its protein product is CASSPPSRTVQAFF.

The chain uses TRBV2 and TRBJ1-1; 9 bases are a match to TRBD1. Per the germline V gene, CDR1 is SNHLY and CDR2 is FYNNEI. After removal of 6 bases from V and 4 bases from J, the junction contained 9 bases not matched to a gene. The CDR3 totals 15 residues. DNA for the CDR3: TGTGCCAGCAGACTTTTACAGGGGGCCAGCACTGAAGCTTTCTTT. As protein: CASRLLQGASTEAFF.

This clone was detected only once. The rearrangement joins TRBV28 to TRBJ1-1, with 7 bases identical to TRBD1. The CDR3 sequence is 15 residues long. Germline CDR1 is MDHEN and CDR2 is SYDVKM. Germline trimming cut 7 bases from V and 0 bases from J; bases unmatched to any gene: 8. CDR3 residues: CASTFSGGLNTEAFF. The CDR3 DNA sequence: TGTGCCAGCACCTTTTCAGGGGGGCTGAACACTGAAGCTTTCTTT.

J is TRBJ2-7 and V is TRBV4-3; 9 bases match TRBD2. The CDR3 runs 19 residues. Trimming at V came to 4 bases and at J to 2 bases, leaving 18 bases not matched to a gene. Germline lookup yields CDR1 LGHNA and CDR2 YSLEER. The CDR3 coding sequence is TGCGCCAGCAGCCCTAAGCTGAGAATGCCAGCGGGGGGTACCTACGAGCAGTACTTC. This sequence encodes CASSPKLRMPAGGTYEQYF.

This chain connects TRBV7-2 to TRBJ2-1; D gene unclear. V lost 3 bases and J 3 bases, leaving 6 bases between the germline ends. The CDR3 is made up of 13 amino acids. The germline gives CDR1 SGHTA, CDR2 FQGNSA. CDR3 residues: CASSFARYNEQFF. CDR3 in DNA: TGTGCCAGCAGCTTTGCGCGCTACAATGAGCAGTTCTTC.

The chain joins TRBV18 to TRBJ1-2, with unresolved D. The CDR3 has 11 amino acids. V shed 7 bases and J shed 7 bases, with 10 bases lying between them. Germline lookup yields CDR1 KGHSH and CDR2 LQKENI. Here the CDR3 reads CASWETTGYTF. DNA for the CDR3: TGTGCCAGCTGGGAAACAACTGGCTACACCTTC.

The CDR3 sequence: CASSEPGTPYNEQFF. The CDR3 region has the DNA TGTGCCAGCAGTGAACCGGGGACACCCTACAATGAGCAGTTCTTC. V gene TRBV6-1 combines with J gene TRBJ2-1; tentative D call: TRBD1 (6 bases). The ends were cut back, 2 bases at V and 2 bases at J, with 10 bases in the middle. This CDR3 has 15 residues. Germline CDR1 and CDR2: MNHNS and SASEGT.

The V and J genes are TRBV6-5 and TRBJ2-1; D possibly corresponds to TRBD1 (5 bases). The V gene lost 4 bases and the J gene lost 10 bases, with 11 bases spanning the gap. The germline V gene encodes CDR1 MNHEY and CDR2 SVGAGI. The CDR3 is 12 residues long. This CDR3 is CASSWGRTEQFF. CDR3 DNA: TGTGCCAGCAGTTGGGGCCGCACGGAGCAGTTCTTC.

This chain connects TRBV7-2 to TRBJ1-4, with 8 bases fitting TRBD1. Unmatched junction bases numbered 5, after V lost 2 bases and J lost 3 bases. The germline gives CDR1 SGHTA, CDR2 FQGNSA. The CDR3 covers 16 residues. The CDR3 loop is CASSLQGAQANEKLFF. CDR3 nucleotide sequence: TGTGCCAGCAGCTTACAGGGGGCGCAGGCTAATGAAAAACTGTTTTTT.